This passage covers 16 T cell receptor beta chains from one sample sequenced in a study of blood T cell repertoires in COVID-19. Produced via immunoSEQ multiplex PCR; TCRdb's table is partial and in-frame only. This sample has around 200,000 clones, with approximately 84% found just once. The sample consisted of PBMCs or T cells enriched from blood (not recorded which). The receptors come from a woman in her twenties or thirties who had recovered from COVID-19.

The table lists this clone with a few counts. The V gene is TRBV7-9, the J gene TRBJ1-2; 7 bases align to TRBD1. Trimming took 8 bases from V and 1 from J; bases not matched to a gene: 4. The CDR3 has 13 amino acids. The germline V gene encodes CDR1 SEHNR and CDR2 FQNEAQ (reference sequence). CDR3 nucleotide sequence: TGTGCCAGCGGGGACAGCATTAACTATGGCTACACCTTC. This translates into CASGDSINYGYTF. Together with reference TRBV7-9 and TRBJ1-2, the CDR3 gives the full variable domain: DTGVSQNPRHKITKRGQNVTFRCDPISEHNRLYWYRQTLGQGPEFLTYFQNEAQLEKSRLLSDRFSAERPKGSFSTLEIQRTEQGDSAMYLCASGDSINYGYTFGSGTRLTVV.

The chain recombines TRBV4-1 with TRBJ1-5; TRBD1 matches 8 bases. Looked up from germline, CDR1 is MGHRA and CDR2 is YSYEKL. V shed 5 bases and J 5 bases; nucleotides not matched to a gene: 5. This CDR3 comprises 14 residues. The CDR3 region is CASSGQGGYQPQHF. CDR3 nucleotides: TGCGCCAGCAGCGGACAGGGAGGGTATCAGCCCCAGCATTTT.

Only one count was recorded for this clone. Written as DNA, the CDR3 is TGTGCCAGCAGCGTAGGCCATGCCGGGACGGGAGGGAACACCATATATTTT. Its translation: CASSVGHAGTGGNTIYF. This sequence joins TRBV9 and TRBJ1-3, with D possibly being TRBD1 (5 bases). V was pared by 0 bases and J by 7 bases, with 20 bases between. The germline V gene encodes CDR1 SGDLS and CDR2 YYNGEE. This CDR3 is 17 amino acids long.

This clone was seen more than once but under ten times. The chain combines TRBV14 with TRBJ2-7, with D perhaps TRBD1 (7 bases). Trimming stripped 5 bases from V and 0 bases from J, with 17 bases between. This CDR3 comprises 16 residues. Germline CDR1 and CDR2: SGHDN and FVKESK. The CDR3 loop reads CASSKRQGGLSYEQYF. CDR3 sequence (DNA): TGTGCCAGCAGCAAACGACAGGGAGGCCTCTCCTACGAGCAGTACTTC.

V and J are TRBV19 and TRBJ2-1; maybe TRBD2 (5 bases). The germline V gene encodes CDR1 LNHDA and CDR2 SQIVND (reference sequence). CDR3 length equals 14 residues. V was shortened by 7 bases and J by 2 bases, with 12 bases between the two germline ends. The CDR3 DNA is TGTGCCAGTACGAGGGAGTCCCCCTACAATGAGCAGTTCTTC. This encodes CASTRESPYNEQFF.

The rearrangement joins TRBV5-1 to TRBJ2-2; tentative D call: TRBD1 (6 bases). Germline CDR1 and CDR2: SGHRS and YFSETQ. This CDR3 spans 17 amino acids. V was trimmed by 4 bases and J by 2 bases, leaving 18 bases between them. The CDR3 bases are TGCGCCAGCAGCGAAACGTCGGGACACACTAACACCGGGGAGCTGTTTTTT. Encoded protein: CASSETSGHTNTGELFF. Drawing the rest from reference TRBV5-1 and TRBJ2-2, the complete variable domain is KAGVTQTPRYLIKTRGQQVTLSCSPISGHRSVSWYQQTPGQGLQFLFEYFSETQRNKGNFPGRFSGRQFSNSRSEMNVSTLELGDSALYLCASSETSGHTNTGELFFGEGSRLTVL.

The chain has TRBV28 and TRBJ1-2, with TRBD1 identical over 7 bases. This CDR3 is 12 amino acids long. CDR1 is MDHEN and CDR2 is SYDVKM in the germline V gene. Losses at the gene ends were 10 bases for V and 7 bases for J; bases not matched to a gene: 9. The CDR3 nucleotides read TGTGCCAACGGTAAAGGGGGCTTTGGCTACACCTTC. This translates into CANGKGGFGYTF.

V gene TRBV6-5 combines with J gene TRBJ2-7; 12 nucleotides line up with TRBD2. Germline V CDR1 and CDR2: MNHEY, SVGAGI. V lost 1 base and J lost 5; bases outside the gene matches: 3. This CDR3 region has 15 residues. The CDR3 region is CASSYWTSGNNEQYF. The CDR3 coding sequence is TGTGCCAGCAGTTACTGGACTAGCGGGAACAACGAGCAGTACTTC.

This clone appeared once. The chain employs TRBV24-1 and TRBJ2-3; a weak D match, TRBD1 (6 bases). Trimming stripped 3 bases from V and 0 bases from J, with 21 bases between. The CDR3 totals 19 residues. Germline CDR1 reads KGHDR; CDR2 reads SFDVKD. DNA of the CDR3: TGTGCCACCAGTGATCGCGGACAGCAAGGAGGATCTAGCACAGATACGCAGTATTTT. Protein sequence: CATSDRGQQGGSSTDTQYF.

The chain is built from TRBV3-1 (or the pseudogene TRBV3-2) and TRBJ2-1; 14 bases map to TRBD2. CDR1 LGHDT and CDR2 YNNKEL come from the germline V gene (reference sequence). V lost 6 bases to trimming and J lost 3 bases; unmatched junction nucleotides: 10. The CDR3 totals 18 residues. The DNA for the CDR3 is TGTGCCAGCAGGGGGCCGGGACTAGCGGGAGAAATCTACAATGAGCAGTTCTTC. It specifies CASRGPGLAGEIYNEQFF.

This clone was detected a few times. The gene calls are TRBV6-5 and TRBJ1-3; no firm D call. Deletions cut 6 bases from V and 0 bases from J, with 9 bases between. Germline V gives CDR1 MNHEY, CDR2 SVGAGI. CDR3 length: 14 residues. CDR3 coding DNA: TGTGCCAGCAGCCGAGCCCTCTCTGGAAACACCATATATTTT. It yields the protein CASSRALSGNTIYF.

This clone appeared once. The rearrangement joins TRBV15 to TRBJ1-3; D is undetermined. The CDR3 runs 15 residues. Germline V CDR1 and CDR2: LNHNV, YYDKDF (reference sequence). Trimming removed 0 bases from V and 0 bases from J, with 6 bases in between. CDR3 DNA: TGTGCCACCAGCAGAGATCTTGTCTCTGGAAACACCATATATTTT. As protein: CATSRDLVSGNTIYF.

This clone was detected only a few times. The chain combines TRBV5-4 with TRBJ2-1; tentative D call: TRBD2 (5 bases). This CDR3 region has 14 residues. Trimming removed 6 bases at V and 7 bases at J, with 17 bases between. CDR1 and CDR2 (germline): SGHNT, YYREEE (reference sequence). The CDR3 loop reads CASTRPNGENEQFF. As DNA, the CDR3 is TGTGCCAGCACCCGCCCTAACGGGGAGAATGAGCAGTTCTTC.

The CDR3 spells CASSQGGPEQFF. The CDR3 DNA reads TGTGCCAGCAGCCAGGGAGGTCCTGAGCAGTTCTTC. This chain links TRBV4-2 with TRBJ2-1; D may be TRBD2 (6 bases). Germline CDR1 LGHNA, CDR2 YNFKEQ. The length of the CDR3 is 12 residues. The V end lost 3 bases, the J end lost 9 bases, and 9 bases lay between the germline ends.

J is TRBJ2-5 and V is TRBV9, with TRBD1 identical over 7 bases. Germline V CDR1 and CDR2: SGDLS, YYNGEE. J gave up 5 bases and V 3 bases, and 10 bases lay outside the gene matches. This CDR3 contains 15 residues. CDR3 nucleotide sequence: TGTGCCAGCAGCGCGCACAGGGGTAACTCGGAGACCCAGTACTTC. Its protein product is CASSAHRGNSETQYF.

The chain links TRBV3-1 (or the pseudogene TRBV3-2) to TRBJ1-5; D is unresolved. The CDR3 is 17 amino acids. V lost 0 bases and J lost 6, with 18 bases in between. Germline V CDR1 and CDR2: LGHDT, YNNKEL (reference sequence). CDR3 sequence (DNA): TGTGCCAGCAGCCAAGATTTGTTAGTGGGTAGCGCTCAGCCCCAGCATTTT. This encodes CASSQDLLVGSAQPQHF.